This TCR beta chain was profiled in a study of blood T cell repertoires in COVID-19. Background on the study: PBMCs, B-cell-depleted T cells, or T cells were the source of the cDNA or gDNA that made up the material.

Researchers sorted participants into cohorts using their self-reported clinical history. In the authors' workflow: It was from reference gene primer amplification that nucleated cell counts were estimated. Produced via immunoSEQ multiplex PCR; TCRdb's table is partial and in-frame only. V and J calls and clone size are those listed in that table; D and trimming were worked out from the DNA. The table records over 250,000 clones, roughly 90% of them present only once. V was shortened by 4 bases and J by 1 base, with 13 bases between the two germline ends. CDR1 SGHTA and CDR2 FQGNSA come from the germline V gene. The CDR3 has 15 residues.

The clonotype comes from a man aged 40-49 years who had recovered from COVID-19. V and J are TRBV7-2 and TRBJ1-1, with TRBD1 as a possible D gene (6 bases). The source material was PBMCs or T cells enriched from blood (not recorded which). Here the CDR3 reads CASSSRTVTNTEAFF. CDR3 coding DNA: TGTGCCAGCAGCTCTCGGACAGTGACGAACACTGAAGCTTTCTTT.